Shown below are 30 T cell receptor beta chains from a single sample sequenced in a study of blood T cell repertoires in COVID-19. The repertoire was sequenced with immunoSEQ multiplex PCR; TCRdb's copy has only in-frame clones and lacks some. The sample gives some 200,000 clones, roughly 85% of which show up once; approximately 5% is in the top ten. The sequencing sample was made of PBMCs or T cells enriched from blood (not recorded which). The receptors stem from a woman in her forties or fifties who had been exposed to COVID-19.

The rearrangement links TRBV29-1 to TRBJ2-1; possibly TRBD1 for D (5 bases). The CDR3 totals 13 residues. Germline V gene sequence: CDR1 SQVTM, CDR2 ANQGSEA. Trimming pared 4 bases from V and 3 bases from J, leaving 10 bases between. In DNA form, the CDR3 reads TGCAGCGTTGTCATGGACAACTACAATGAGCAGTTCTTC. This encodes CSVVMDNYNEQFF.

V and J are TRBV6-5 and TRBJ1-5, with 7 nucleotides matching TRBD1. The germline V gene encodes CDR1 MNHEY and CDR2 SVGAGI. The V and J ends lost 4 bases and 7 bases, in that order; junction bases with no gene match: 4. CDR3 length: 13 residues. This CDR3 reads CASSSTGSQPQHF. The CDR3, as DNA: TGTGCCAGCAGTTCGACAGGGTCCCAGCCCCAGCATTTT.

The CDR3 protein is CASSLFPPSGGANEQFF. For the CDR3, the DNA is TGTGCCAGCAGCTTATTCCCCCCTAGCGGGGGGGCCAATGAGCAGTTCTTC. The chain combines TRBV7-3 with TRBJ2-1; 12 bases line up with TRBD2. Germline CDR1 and CDR2: SGHTA and FQGTGA. The CDR3 totals 17 residues. The V gene end was trimmed by 2 bases and the J gene end by 6 bases; junction bases not matched to a gene: 8. The full variable domain, with the rest looked up from reference TRBV7-3 and TRBJ2-1, is GAGVSQTPSNKVTEKGKYVELRCDPISGHTALYWYRQSLGQGPEFLIYFQGTGAADDSGLPNDRFFAVRPEGSVSTLKIQRTERGDSAVYLCASSLFPPSGGANEQFFGPGTRLTVL.

This clone appeared once. The CDR3: CASSPTGATYYEQYF. CDR3 nucleotide sequence: TGCGCCAGCAGCCCTACAGGAGCTACTTACTACGAGCAGTACTTC. The V call is TRBV5-1, the J call TRBJ2-7, with a possible D match to TRBD1 (5 bases). Per the germline V gene, CDR1 is SGHRS and CDR2 is YFSETQ. Deletions cut 4 bases from V and 3 bases from J, with 17 bases between. This CDR3 has 15 residues.

The rearrangement joins TRBV24-1 to TRBJ2-1; 9 positions match TRBD2. Germline CDR1 reads KGHDR; CDR2 reads SFDVKD. The CDR3 runs 15 residues. The V segment lost 3 bases and the J segment 7 bases; nucleotides outside the gene matches: 6. The CDR3 loop is CATSDRLAGPNEQFF. The CDR3 nucleotides are TGTGCCACCAGTGATCGGCTAGCGGGGCCGAATGAGCAGTTCTTC.

The rearrangement links TRBV3-1 (or the pseudogene TRBV3-2) to TRBJ2-2; a possible D gene is TRBD1 (6 bases). The CDR3 is 16 amino acids. V was trimmed by 8 bases and J by 3 bases, leaving 19 bases between them. Germline CDR1 and CDR2: LGHDT and YNNKEL (reference sequence). The CDR3 coding sequence is TGTGCCAGCCAGACCCCAGGGGCCCAATACACCGGGGAGCTGTTTTTT. It translates to CASQTPGAQYTGELFF.

V is TRBV2 and J is TRBJ2-1, with 11 bases lining up with TRBD2. CDR1 and CDR2 (germline): SNHLY, FYNNEI. This CDR3 spans 13 amino acids. V shed 8 bases, J shed 9 bases, and the junction held 6 bases outside the gene matches. CDR3 region: CASLAGGQGEQFF. In DNA, the CDR3 is TGTGCCAGCTTAGCGGGGGGGCAGGGTGAGCAGTTCTTC.

The chain links TRBV10-1 to TRBJ2-1; TRBD2 might be the D (6 bases). Between the trimmed V and J ends, which lost 4 bases and 10 bases, there was a span of 14 bases. The length of the CDR3 is 13 residues. From germline, CDR1 is WNHNN and CDR2 SYGVQD (reference sequence). The CDR3 sequence is CASSVGGFGEQFF. The CDR3 DNA sequence: TGCGCCAGCAGTGTCGGGGGTTTCGGGGAGCAGTTCTTC.

This clone was observed a single time. The chain carries TRBV6-5 and TRBJ1-1; D gene ambiguous. Trimming took off 7 bases at V and 6 bases at J, with 21 bases between the two ends. This CDR3 spans 15 amino acids. CDR1 MNHEY and CDR2 SVGAGI come from the germline V gene. CDR3 nucleotides: TGTGCCAGCACTTTTTGGGAGGGAGGCAGCGCTGAAGCTTTCTTT. This gives the protein CASTFWEGGSAEAFF.

The CDR3 region has the DNA TGTGCCAGCAGTTACTCCTTGACGGGAGAAAAACTGTTTTTT. It is translated as CASSYSLTGEKLFF. The chain employs TRBV6-6 and TRBJ1-4, with D hard to call. The CDR3 is made up of 14 amino acids. The ends were cut back, 0 bases at V and 8 bases at J, with 10 bases in the middle. Germline CDR1 MNHNY, CDR2 SVGAGI (reference sequence).

The chain joins TRBV6-6 to TRBJ1-1, with a weak D call TRBD1 (5 bases). CDR3 length equals 13 residues. CDR1 and CDR2 from the germline V gene are MNHNY and SVGAGI (reference sequence). Between the trimmed V and J ends, which lost 10 bases and 6 bases, there was a span of 18 bases. CDR3 coding DNA: TGTGCCACCGCCCAGGGTGGGGTCGCTGAAGCTTTCTTT. This sequence encodes CATAQGGVAEAFF.

The chain joins TRBV5-6 to TRBJ2-7, with a weak D call TRBD2 (6 bases). V shed 0 bases and J shed 0 bases, with 7 bases lying between them. The length of the CDR3 is 14 residues. The germline V gene has CDR1 SGHDT and CDR2 YYEEEE. CDR3 DNA: TGTGCCAGCAGCTTGGCGGGGGACTCCTACGAGCAGTACTTC. Protein: CASSLAGDSYEQYF.

The rearrangement links TRBV11-2 to TRBJ1-5, with D uncertain. CDR3 length: 14 amino acids. The V end lost 5 bases, the J end lost 4 bases, and 12 bases lay between the germline ends. The V gene's germline CDR1 is SGHAT and CDR2 FQNNGV. The CDR3 coding sequence is TGTGCCAGCAGCCACTCAGGAAGGAATCAGCCCCAGCATTTT. Its protein product is CASSHSGRNQPQHF.

CDR3 sequence (DNA): TGTGCCAGCTCACCGGGACAAACGAATGAAAAACTGTTTTTT. Protein product: CASSPGQTNEKLFF. This sequence joins TRBV2 and TRBJ1-4; D possibly corresponds to TRBD1 (6 bases). The CDR3 is made up of 14 amino acids. V shed 8 bases and J shed 5 bases, with 15 bases lying between them. CDR1 and CDR2 (germline): SNHLY, FYNNEI.

Only one count was recorded for this clone. The chain employs TRBV5-5 and TRBJ2-7; 9 nucleotides match TRBD1. J gave up 4 bases and V 1 base, and 6 bases lay outside the gene matches. Germline assignment: CDR1 SGHKS and CDR2 YYEKEE (reference sequence). This CDR3 has 15 amino acids. The CDR3 here is CASSLPGTGSYEQYF. CDR3 bases: TGTGCCAGCAGCTTGCCCGGGACAGGGTCATACGAGCAGTACTTC.

This chain uses TRBV19 with TRBJ1-1; perhaps TRBD1 as D (6 bases). The CDR3 is made up of 13 amino acids. V lost 8 bases to trimming and J lost 0 bases, with 10 bases between them. CDR1 LNHDA and CDR2 SQIVND come from the germline V gene (reference sequence). The CDR3 sequence: CASHREMNTEAFF. For the CDR3, the DNA is TGTGCCAGTCACAGGGAGATGAACACTGAAGCTTTCTTT.

J is TRBJ1-2 and V is TRBV10-3; tentatively, D is TRBD1 (6 bases). V lost 10 bases and J 4 bases, leaving 13 bases between the germline ends. In germline, CDR1 is ENHRY, CDR2 SYGVKD. The CDR3 sequence is 12 residues long. The CDR3 DNA reads as TGTGCCACCGCCGGCAGGGGCTATGGCTACACCTTC. As protein: CATAGRGYGYTF.

The chain has TRBV2 and TRBJ2-1; 10 bases fit TRBD2. The V and J ends lost 6 bases and 6 bases, in that order; junction bases with no gene match: 8. This CDR3 has 15 amino acids. Germline V gene sequence: CDR1 SNHLY, CDR2 FYNNEI. CDR3 protein: CASSGSGGGLNEQFF. The CDR3 coding sequence is TGTGCCAGCAGCGGAAGCGGGGGGGGGCTCAATGAGCAGTTCTTC.

The V gene is TRBV6-2 or TRBV6-3, the J gene TRBJ2-3; the D gene is possibly TRBD2 (6 bases). Trimming removed 6 bases from V and 2 bases from J, with 12 bases in between. The CDR3 runs 14 residues. Germline V gene data show CDR1 as MNHEY and CDR2 as SVGEGT. The CDR3 is CASSPSGYTDTQYF. CDR3 nucleotides: TGTGCCAGCAGCCCCAGCGGGTACACAGATACGCAGTATTTT.

This rearrangement joins TRBV29-1 to TRBJ2-1; 10 nucleotides agree with TRBD1. Germline CDR1 is SQVTM and CDR2 is ANQGSEA. The J segment lost 8 bases and the V segment lost 3 bases, leaving 13 bases of the junction unmatched. The CDR3 is 16 residues long. CDR3 DNA sequence: TGCAGCGTTGATGGGTGGGCCGACAGGGGGCTCGATGAGCAGTTCTTC. Its protein is CSVDGWADRGLDEQFF.

This chain uses TRBV27 with TRBJ1-4, with TRBD1 as a possible D gene (6 bases). Germline-derived CDR1 and CDR2 are MNHEY and SMNVEV (reference sequence). This CDR3 region has 13 residues. V lost 8 bases and J 12 bases, leaving 19 bases between the germline ends. The CDR3: CASGVEGRGELFF. The CDR3 DNA sequence: TGTGCCAGCGGAGTCGAAGGGAGGGGGGAACTGTTTTTT.

This clone was observed a single time. V and J are TRBV19 and TRBJ1-6; unclear D gene. The CDR3 extends over 15 amino acids. The V gene's germline CDR1 is LNHDA and CDR2 SQIVND (reference sequence). With 3 bases removed from V and 9 bases from J, the gap between germline ends came to 15 bases. CDR3 protein: CASSIGLKRGSPLHF. Here the CDR3 DNA reads TGTGCCAGTAGTATTGGGCTGAAGCGGGGTTCACCCCTCCACTTT.

This clone turned up a few times. V is TRBV2 and J is TRBJ2-2; the match to TRBD2 covers 8 bases. Trimming took 7 bases from V and 2 from J; bases not matched to a gene: 9. CDR1 and CDR2 from the germline V gene are SNHLY and FYNNEI. The CDR3 runs to 16 residues. CDR3 DNA sequence: TGTGCCAGCAAATTCGGGGGGGCCTTAAACACCGGGGAGCTGTTTTTT. It yields the protein CASKFGGALNTGELFF.

V gene TRBV7-8 combines with J gene TRBJ1-1; D is perhaps TRBD1 (5 bases). Per the germline V gene, CDR1 is SGHVS and CDR2 is FQNEAQ. The CDR3 consists of 17 residues. The V and J ends lost 5 bases and 4 bases respectively, with 23 bases between them. This CDR3 reads CASSPPLHKTVRTEAFF. CDR3 DNA: TGTGCCAGCAGCCCTCCCCTCCATAAGACAGTCCGCACTGAAGCTTTCTTT.

This chain joins TRBV29-1 and TRBJ2-2; 7 bases align to TRBD2. Trimming took 6 bases from V and 7 from J; bases not matched to a gene: 8. This CDR3 comprises 13 residues. Germline V CDR1 and CDR2: SQVTM, ANQGSEA. The CDR3 bases are TGCAGCGTCCCTACGGGGGGATACGGGGAGCTGTTTTTT. Encoded protein: CSVPTGGYGELFF.

The CDR3 DNA sequence: TGTGCCATCAGCCGGGACTTGAACACTGAAGCTTTCTTT. This gives the protein CAISRDLNTEAFF. V is TRBV10-3 and J is TRBJ1-1, with D perhaps TRBD1 (5 bases). The germline V and J ends were trimmed by 6 bases and 0 bases, with 8 bases remaining between them. This CDR3 has 13 residues. Germline values: CDR1 ENHRY, CDR2 SYGVKD.

The V and J genes are TRBV14 and TRBJ1-6, with TRBD1 matching 8 bases. Trimming at V came to 5 bases and at J to 4 bases, leaving 7 bases not matched to a gene. Germline lookup yields CDR1 SGHDN and CDR2 FVKESK. This CDR3 has 16 amino acids. The CDR3 nucleotides read TGTGCCAGCAGCGAAGGGACAGGACTTTATAATTCACCCCTCCACTTT. This encodes CASSEGTGLYNSPLHF.

The chain joins TRBV10-3 to TRBJ1-1; 12 nucleotides align to TRBD1. This CDR3 has 15 residues. The germline V gene encodes CDR1 ENHRY and CDR2 SYGVKD. After removal of 6 bases from V and 6 bases from J, the junction contained 8 bases not matched to a gene. For the CDR3, the DNA is TGTGCCATCAGGAGGGGGACAGGGGGCGCTTCTGAAGCTTTCTTT. Translation: CAIRRGTGGASEAFF.

The chain links TRBV3-1 (or the pseudogene TRBV3-2) to TRBJ1-5; 7 bases agree with TRBD1. CDR1 and CDR2 from the germline V gene are LGHDT and YNNKEL (reference sequence). The CDR3 runs 15 residues. V dropped 4 bases and J dropped 7; count of bases not matched to a gene: 10. The CDR3 coding sequence is TGTGCCAGCAGCCCAGGAACAGGGGCAGGGCAGCCCCAGCATTTT. Its translation is CASSPGTGAGQPQHF.

This clone was detected once. The chain joins TRBV7-2 to TRBJ2-5; D ambiguous. Germline V gives CDR1 SGHTA, CDR2 FQGNSA. This CDR3 comprises 13 residues. Trimming took 1 base from V and 4 from J, leaving 7 bases between them. DNA of the CDR3: TGTGCCAGCAGCTTAGGGCCCTCAGAGACCCAGTACTTC. Its translation: CASSLGPSETQYF.